What follows is one T cell receptor beta chain and its context. V shed 5 bases and J shed 4 bases, with 12 bases lying between them. Germline V lookup: CDR1 MNHEY, CDR2 SVGAGI. This CDR3 is built from 15 residues. The record originates from a study of blood T cell repertoires in COVID-19. Study context: Collection of acute and convalescent COVID-19 samples took place in the United States, Italy and Spain. The cDNA or gDNA used as material had been derived from T cells, B-cell-depleted T cells, or PBMCs.

In the study's own analysis: The assay estimated nucleated cells by amplifying reference gene primers. The repertoire was sequenced with immunoSEQ multiplex PCR; TCRdb's copy has only in-frame clones and lacks some. V, J and clone size are those of that table, while D and trimming were read from the DNA. The sample shows 100,000 to 150,000 clones, roughly 85% of them seen only once. This TCR derives from a woman of 80 years or more with acute or convalescent COVID-19. The specimen was peripheral blood. This chain joins TRBV6-5 and TRBJ2-6; TRBD2 is a possible D gene (6 bases). The CDR3 protein is CASSPLAGGANVLTF. The CDR3 coding sequence is TGTGCCAGCAGTCCCTTGGCGGGAGGGGCCAACGTCCTGACTTTC.